This TCR beta chain was recorded in a study of T cell repertoires in cytomegalovirus infection. Overall study results and limits: Public TCR beta family frequency separated CMV-and-HLA carriers, including in an independent cohort. Ex vivo, HLA-C-restricted CMV-specific TCR beta clonotypes prevailed over the rest of the response.

For this clonotype: Its antigen remains unknown.

CDR1 is MNHEY and CDR2 is SVGEGT in the germline V gene. Trimming removed 2 bases at V and 3 bases at J, with 7 bases between. The CDR3 spans 13 residues. TCRdb redid the calling of the reads with MiXCR, one entry per CDR3 protein. Found here are under 50,000 distinct CDR3 sequences, 20% to 25% of them singletons; the top ten hold roughly 89%. The sequence came from a human donor in good health (CMV status not recorded). Some clones in this sample may be carry-over from other donors' samples. Sequencing was performed on CD8+ T cells from cultured PBMCs, taken from culture after CMV antigen stimulation. The rearrangement joins TRBV6-2 or TRBV6-3 to TRBJ1-2; D gene uncertain. The DNA of the CDR3 is TGTGCCAGCAGTTACACGGGGTACTATGGCTACACCTTC. Translation: CASSYTGYYGYTF.